Listed below are T cell receptor beta chains from one sample, sequenced in a study of cytomegalovirus exposure and HLA in healthy donors. Profiling relied on immunoSEQ multiplex PCR, and the TCRdb table lists in-frame clones only, not all of them. This sample yields roughly 100,000 clones, of which roughly 80% are seen a single time; 3% to 4.5% belongs to the top ten. Sample: PBMCs. Source of these receptors: a man in his 60s in good health and CMV-seronegative. Each CDR3 is given with its conserved first and last residue. D genes are given only for firm matches. The size entry is marked missing in some rows and otherwise reads once, few, many or a size class.

j_call d_call clone_size v_call cdr3_aa cdr3_nt
TRBJ1-3 . . TRBV7-2 CASSPQNSGNTIYF TGTGCCAGCAGCCCGCAGAACTCTGGAAACACCATATATTTT
TRBJ2-7 TRBD1 . TRBV9 CASSPDRGPYEQYF TGTGCCAGCAGCCCTGACAGGGGGCCTTACGAGCAGTACTTC
TRBJ1-4 TRBD1 . TRBV2 CASSPTGGEKLFF TGTGCCAGCAGCCCGACAGGGGGTGAAAAACTGTTTTTT
TRBJ1-4 . . TRBV6-5 CASSYSSGEKLFF TGTGCCAGCAGTTACTCGAGCGGAGAAAAACTGTTTTTT
TRBJ1-2 . few TRBV5-1 CASSPLASAGGYGYTF TGCGCCAGCAGCCCCCTAGCAAGCGCGGGGGGCTATGGCTACACCTTC
TRBJ1-2 TRBD1 . TRBV6-5 CASSGPTGPGGYTF TGTGCCAGCAGTGGACCGACAGGGCCTGGTGGCTACACCTTC
TRBJ2-3 . . TRBV29-1 CSVDRGALDTQYF TGCAGCGTTGACCGGGGGGCCCTAGATACGCAGTATTTT
TRBJ2-1 . once TRBV19 CASSIAAGEQFF TGTGCCAGTAGTATAGCGGCGGGGGAGCAGTTCTTC
TRBJ2-1 TRBD1 once TRBV5-1 CASSLGTGYNEQFF TGCGCCAGCAGCTTGGGGACAGGGTACAATGAGCAGTTCTTC
TRBJ2-2 TRBD1 few TRBV11-2 CASSRDRGSTGELFF TGTGCCAGCAGCCGGGACAGGGGAAGCACCGGGGAGCTGTTTTTT
TRBJ1-4 . few TRBV7-9 CASSLGVGRRTNEKLFF TGTGCCAGCAGCTTAGGGGTGGGCAGGAGGACTAATGAAAAACTGTTTTTT
TRBJ2-1 TRBD2 . TRBV4-1 CASSQGGLAGRSSYNEQFF TGCGCCAGCAGCCAAGGGGGACTAGCGGGCCGGAGCTCCTACAATGAGCAGTTCTTC
TRBJ1-2 TRBD1 few TRBV28 CAAGDRGYGYTF TGTGCCGCGGGGGACAGGGGCTACGGCTACACCTTC
TRBJ2-5 TRBD1 . TRBV5-1 CASSLMGQGGETQYF TGCGCCAGCAGCTTAATGGGACAGGGGGGAGAGACCCAGTACTTC
TRBJ2-1 . . TRBV5-1 CASNPDRGTLQYNEQFF TGCGCCAGCAACCCTGATAGAGGGACACTTCAATACAATGAGCAGTTCTTC
TRBJ2-3 . . TRBV9 CASSVHSGSGGDTQYF TGTGCCAGCAGCGTCCATAGCGGAAGTGGGGGAGATACGCAGTATTTT
TRBJ1-1 . once TRBV5-4 CASSPGSHNTEAFF TGTGCCAGCAGCCCCGGGAGCCATAACACTGAAGCTTTCTTT
TRBJ1-2 TRBD1 . TRBV28 CASRQGAGGYTF TGTGCCAGTAGACAGGGGGCGGGTGGCTACACCTTC
TRBJ2-2 . . TRBV28 CASSPPSGTSTGELFF TGTGCCAGCAGTCCCCCAAGTGGTACCAGCACCGGGGAGCTGTTTTTT
TRBJ1-5 . . TRBV11-2 CASSLQAFQPQHF TGTGCCAGCAGCTTACAGGCCTTTCAGCCCCAGCATTTT
TRBJ1-2 . . TRBV2 CASSEEKGANYGYTF TGTGCCAGCAGTGAAGAAAAGGGAGCTAACTATGGCTACACCTTC
TRBJ1-5 . . TRBV7-9 CASSMDRDQPQHF TGTGCCAGCAGCATGGACAGAGATCAGCCCCAGCATTTT
TRBJ2-3 . . TRBV5-6 CASSAGTSTDTQYF TGTGCCAGCAGCGCAGGGACTAGCACAGATACGCAGTATTTT
TRBJ1-5 . . TRBV6-5 CASSYRHSNQPQHF TGTGCCAGCAGTTACCGACATAGCAATCAGCCCCAGCATTTT
TRBJ1-5 . . TRBV6-4 CASSDEEGQPQHF TGTGCCAGCAGTGACGAAGAGGGACAGCCCCAGCATTTT
TRBJ2-6 . . TRBV4-2 CASSPRGGTGANVLTF TGTGCCAGCAGCCCACGGGGAGGGACAGGGGCCAACGTCCTGACTTTC
TRBJ2-5 TRBD1 . TRBV2 CASSLSRDRGQETQYF TGTGCCAGCAGTCTTTCCCGGGACAGGGGACAAGAGACCCAGTACTTC
TRBJ1-2 TRBD1 . TRBV7-9 CASSLVNRGPNYGYTF TGTGCCAGCAGCTTAGTAAACAGGGGGCCGAACTATGGCTACACCTTC
TRBJ2-2 . . TRBV7-3 CASSLTLASNTGELFF TGTGCCAGCAGCTTAACGCTAGCCTCTAACACCGGGGAGCTGTTTTTT
TRBJ1-2 . . TRBV28 CASSLSRGGYTF TGTGCCAGCAGTTTATCCAGGGGTGGCTACACCTTC
TRBJ1-1 TRBD1 . TRBV2 CASRTQTGATEAFF TGTGCCAGCAGGACTCAGACAGGGGCCACTGAAGCTTTCTTT
TRBJ2-3 . . TRBV5-6 CASSWREAFRTDTQYF TGTGCCAGCAGCTGGAGGGAAGCTTTTCGCACAGATACGCAGTATTTT
TRBJ2-1 TRBD1 . TRBV5-1 CASSFLTGGGEQFF TGCGCCAGCAGCTTCCTAACAGGGGGCGGTGAGCAGTTCTTC
TRBJ1-3 . . TRBV9 CASRAGAGNTIYF TGTGCCAGCAGGGCAGGGGCTGGAAACACCATATATTTT
TRBJ1-4 TRBD1 . TRBV27 CASSLGSGGNEKLFF TGTGCCAGCAGTTTAGGGTCAGGGGGGAATGAAAAACTGTTTTTT
TRBJ1-1 TRBD1 . TRBV5-1 CASSGTGLNTEAFF TGCGCCAGCAGCGGGACAGGTCTGAACACTGAAGCTTTCTTT
TRBJ1-4 TRBD1 once TRBV4-1 CASSRRQGAGEKLFF TGCGCCAGCAGCCGTCGACAGGGGGCGGGTGAAAAACTGTTTTTT
TRBJ1-4 . once TRBV30 CAWRGGSGYEKLFF TGTGCCTGGAGAGGCGGCAGCGGATATGAAAAACTGTTTTTT
TRBJ2-1 . . TRBV5-1 CASGQDTAYNEQFF TGCGCCAGTGGTCAGGACACAGCCTACAATGAGCAGTTCTTC
TRBJ2-2 . . TRBV9 CASSVDRTGELFF TGTGCCAGCAGCGTCGACAGGACCGGGGAGCTGTTTTTT
TRBJ1-2 TRBD1 . TRBV2 CASSLLTGGYGYTF TGTGCCAGCAGCCTCCTGACAGGGGGGTATGGCTACACCTTC
TRBJ2-1 TRBD2 . TRBV9 CASSVDVGGGASYNEQFF TGTGCCAGCAGCGTAGATGTGGGCGGGGGGGCTTCCTACAATGAGCAGTTCTTC
TRBJ1-1 . . TRBV2 CAMARETSSEAFF TGTGCCATGGCCAGGGAAACGAGTTCTGAAGCTTTCTTT
TRBJ2-7 TRBD2 . TRBV9 CASSVGGGSGGTLYEQYF TGTGCCAGCAGCGTAGGAGGGGGTAGCGGGGGGACCCTGTACGAGCAGTACTTC
TRBJ1-6 . . TRBV14 CASSHGAGRSNSPLHF TGTGCCAGCAGCCATGGAGCGGGACGGTCTAATTCACCCCTCCACTTT